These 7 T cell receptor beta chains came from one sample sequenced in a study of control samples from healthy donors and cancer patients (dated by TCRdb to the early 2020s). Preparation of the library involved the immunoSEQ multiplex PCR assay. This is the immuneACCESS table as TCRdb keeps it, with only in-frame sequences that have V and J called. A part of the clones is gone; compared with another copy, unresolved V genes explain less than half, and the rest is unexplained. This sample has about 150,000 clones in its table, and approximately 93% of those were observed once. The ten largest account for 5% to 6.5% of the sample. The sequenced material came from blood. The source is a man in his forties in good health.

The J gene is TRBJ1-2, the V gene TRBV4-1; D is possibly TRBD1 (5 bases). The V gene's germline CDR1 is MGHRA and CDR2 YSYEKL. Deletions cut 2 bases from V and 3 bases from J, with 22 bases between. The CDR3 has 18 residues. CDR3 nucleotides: TGCGCCAGCAGCCAAAAGGGTGCTATTGCCAGGGTCGACTATGGCTACACCTTC. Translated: CASSQKGAIARVDYGYTF.

CDR3 DNA: TGCGCCAGCAGCCCGGGACAGCAAGAGACCCAGTACTTC. This codes for CASSPGQQETQYF. V gene TRBV5-1 combines with J gene TRBJ2-5, with 7 bases lining up with TRBD1. CDR1 SGHRS and CDR2 YFSETQ come from the germline V gene. V dropped 4 bases and J dropped 2; count of bases not matched to a gene: 2. The CDR3 has 13 amino acids. The variable domain in full, completed from reference TRBV5-1 and TRBJ2-5, reads KAGVTQTPRYLIKTRGQQVTLSCSPISGHRSVSWYQQTPGQGLQFLFEYFSETQRNKGNFPGRFSGRQFSNSRSEMNVSTLELGDSALYLCASSPGQQETQYFGPGTRLLVL.

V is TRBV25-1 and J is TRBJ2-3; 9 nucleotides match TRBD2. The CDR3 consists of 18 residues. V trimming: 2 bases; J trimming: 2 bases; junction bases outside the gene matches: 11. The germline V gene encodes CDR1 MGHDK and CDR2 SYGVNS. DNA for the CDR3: TGTGCCAGCAGTGAAGTGGGTAGGCTAGCGGGGACCACAGATACGCAGTATTTT. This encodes CASSEVGRLAGTTDTQYF.

The CDR3 loop reads CASSDNGDYGYTF. The CDR3 nucleotides read TGTGCCAGCTCGGACAACGGGGATTACGGCTACACCTTC. V and J are TRBV18 and TRBJ1-2; D perhaps matches TRBD1 (5 bases). Trimming left V 6 bases short and J 8 bases short, with 16 bases between. This CDR3 contains 13 residues. Germline CDR1 is KGHSH and CDR2 is LQKENI.

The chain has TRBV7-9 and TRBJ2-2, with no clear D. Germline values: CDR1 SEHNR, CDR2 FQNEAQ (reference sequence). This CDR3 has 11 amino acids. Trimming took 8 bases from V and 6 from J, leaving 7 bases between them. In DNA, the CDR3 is TGTGCCAGCTTCGACCCCGGGGAGCTGTTTTTT. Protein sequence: CASFDPGELFF. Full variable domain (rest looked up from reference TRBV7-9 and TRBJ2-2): DTGVSQNPRHKITKRGQNVTFRCDPISEHNRLYWYRQTLGQGPEFLTYFQNEAQLEKSRLLSDRFSAERPKGSFSTLEIQRTEQGDSAMYLCASFDPGELFFGEGSRLTVL.

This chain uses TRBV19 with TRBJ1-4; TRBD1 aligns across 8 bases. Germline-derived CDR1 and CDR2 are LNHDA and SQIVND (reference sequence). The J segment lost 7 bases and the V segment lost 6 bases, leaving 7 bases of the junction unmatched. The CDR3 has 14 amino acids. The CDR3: CASRTTGVSEKLFF. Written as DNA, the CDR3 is TGTGCCAGTAGGACGACAGGGGTTAGTGAAAAACTGTTTTTT.

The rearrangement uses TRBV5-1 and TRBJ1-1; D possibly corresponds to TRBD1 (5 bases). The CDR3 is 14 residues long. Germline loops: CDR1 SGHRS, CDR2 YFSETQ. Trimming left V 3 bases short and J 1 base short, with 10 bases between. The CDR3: CASSSQTANTEAFF. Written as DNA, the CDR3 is TGCGCCAGCAGCTCTCAGACAGCGAACACTGAAGCTTTCTTT. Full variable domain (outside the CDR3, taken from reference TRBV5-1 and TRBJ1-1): KAGVTQTPRYLIKTRGQQVTLSCSPISGHRSVSWYQQTPGQGLQFLFEYFSETQRNKGNFPGRFSGRQFSNSRSEMNVSTLELGDSALYLCASSSQTANTEAFFGQGTRLTVV.